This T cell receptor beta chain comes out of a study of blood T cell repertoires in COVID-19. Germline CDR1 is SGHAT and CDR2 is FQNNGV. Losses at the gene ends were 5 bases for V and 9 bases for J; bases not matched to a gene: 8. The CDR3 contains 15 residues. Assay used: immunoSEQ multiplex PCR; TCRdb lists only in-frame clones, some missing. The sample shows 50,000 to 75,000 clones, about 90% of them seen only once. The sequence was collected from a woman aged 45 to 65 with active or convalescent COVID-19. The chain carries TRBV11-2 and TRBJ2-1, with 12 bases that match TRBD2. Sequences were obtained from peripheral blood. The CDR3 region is CASSRGTSGRSEQFF. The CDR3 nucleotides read TGTGCCAGCAGCCGCGGGACTAGCGGGCGTAGTGAGCAGTTCTTC.